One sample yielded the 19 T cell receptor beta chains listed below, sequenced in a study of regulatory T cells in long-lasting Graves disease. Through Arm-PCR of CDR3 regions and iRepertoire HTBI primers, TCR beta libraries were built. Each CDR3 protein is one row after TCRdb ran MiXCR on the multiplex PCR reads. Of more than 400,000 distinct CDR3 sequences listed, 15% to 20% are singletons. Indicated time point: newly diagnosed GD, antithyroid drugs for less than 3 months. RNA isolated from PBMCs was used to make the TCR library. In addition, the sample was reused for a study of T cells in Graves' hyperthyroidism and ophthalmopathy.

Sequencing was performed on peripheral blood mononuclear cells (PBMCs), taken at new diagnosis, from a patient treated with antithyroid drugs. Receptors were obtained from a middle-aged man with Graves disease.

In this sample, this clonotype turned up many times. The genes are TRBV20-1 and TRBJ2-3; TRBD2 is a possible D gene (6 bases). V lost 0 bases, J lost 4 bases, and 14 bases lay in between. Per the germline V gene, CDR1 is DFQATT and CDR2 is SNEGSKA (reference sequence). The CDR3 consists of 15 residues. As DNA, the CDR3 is TGCAGTGCTAGAGATTTCTCGGAGGGCCCAGATACGCAGTATTTT. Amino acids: CSARDFSEGPDTQYF.

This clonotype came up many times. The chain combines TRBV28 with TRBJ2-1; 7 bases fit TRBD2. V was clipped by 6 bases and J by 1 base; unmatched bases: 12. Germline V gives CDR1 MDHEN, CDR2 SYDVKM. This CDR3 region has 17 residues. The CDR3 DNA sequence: TGTGCCAGCAGGCACGAACTAGCGACCGGGTCCTACAATGAGCAGTTCTTC. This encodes CASRHELATGSYNEQFF.

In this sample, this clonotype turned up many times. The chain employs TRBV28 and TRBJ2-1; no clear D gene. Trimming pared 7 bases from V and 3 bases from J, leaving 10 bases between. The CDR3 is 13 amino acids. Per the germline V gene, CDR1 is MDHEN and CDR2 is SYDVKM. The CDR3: CASIPSDYNEQFF. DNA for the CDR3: TGTGCCAGCATCCCGTCGGACTACAATGAGCAGTTCTTC.

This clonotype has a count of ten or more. The CDR3 DNA sequence: TGTGCCAGCCGGGAAGACAGGGGCAATCAGCCCCAGCATTTT. Amino acids: CASREDRGNQPQHF. The chain combines TRBV2 with TRBJ1-5; TRBD1 matches at 7 bases. J gave up 2 bases and V 8 bases, and 6 bases lay outside the gene matches. Germline assignment: CDR1 SNHLY and CDR2 FYNNEI. CDR3 length: 14 amino acids.

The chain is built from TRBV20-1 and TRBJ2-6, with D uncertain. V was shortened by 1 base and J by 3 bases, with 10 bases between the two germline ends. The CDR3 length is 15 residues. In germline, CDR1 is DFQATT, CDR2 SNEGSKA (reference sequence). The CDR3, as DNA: TGCAGTGCTAGAGCGGACGCAGGTGGGGCCAACGTCCTGACTTTC. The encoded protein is CSARADAGGANVLTF.

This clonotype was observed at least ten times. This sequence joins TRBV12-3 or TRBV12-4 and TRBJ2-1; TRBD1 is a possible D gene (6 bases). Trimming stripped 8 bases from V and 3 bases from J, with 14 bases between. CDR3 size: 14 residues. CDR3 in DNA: TGTGCCAGCTCAGCCCGGGACAACTACAATGAGCAGTTCTTC. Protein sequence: CASSARDNYNEQFF.

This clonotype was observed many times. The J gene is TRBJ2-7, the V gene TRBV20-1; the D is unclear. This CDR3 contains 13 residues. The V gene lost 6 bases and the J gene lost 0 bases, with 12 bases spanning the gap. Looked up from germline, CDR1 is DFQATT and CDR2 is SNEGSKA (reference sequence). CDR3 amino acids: CSAPKEVSYEQYF. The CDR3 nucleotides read TGCAGTGCCCCGAAGGAAGTCTCCTACGAGCAGTACTTC.

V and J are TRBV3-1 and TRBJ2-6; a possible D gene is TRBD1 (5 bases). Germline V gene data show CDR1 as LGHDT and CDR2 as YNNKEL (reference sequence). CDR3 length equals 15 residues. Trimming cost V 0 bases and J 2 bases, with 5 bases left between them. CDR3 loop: CASSQEGAGANVLTF. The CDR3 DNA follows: TGTGCCAGCAGCCAAGAAGGGGCTGGGGCCAACGTCCTGACTTTC.

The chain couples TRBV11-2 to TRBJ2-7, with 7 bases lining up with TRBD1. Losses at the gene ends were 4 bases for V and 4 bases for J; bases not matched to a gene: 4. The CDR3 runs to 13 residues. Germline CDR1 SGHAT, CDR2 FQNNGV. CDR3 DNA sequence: TGTGCCAGCAGCTCCCCCAGGGGGTACGAGCAGTACTTC. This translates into CASSSPRGYEQYF. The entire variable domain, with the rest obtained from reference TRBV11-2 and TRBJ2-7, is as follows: EAGVAQSPRYKIIEKRQSVAFWCNPISGHATLYWYQQILGQGPKLLIQFQNNGVVDDSQLPKDRFSAERLKGVDSTLKIQPAKLEDSAVYLCASSSPRGYEQYFGPGTRLTVT.

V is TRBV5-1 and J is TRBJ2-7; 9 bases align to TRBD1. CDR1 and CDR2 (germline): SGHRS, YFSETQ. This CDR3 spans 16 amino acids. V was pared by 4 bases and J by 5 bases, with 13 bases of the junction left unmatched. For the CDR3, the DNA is TGCGCCAGCAGCAAAGCCTCCGGGACAGGGTTCAACGAGCAGTACTTC. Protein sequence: CASSKASGTGFNEQYF.

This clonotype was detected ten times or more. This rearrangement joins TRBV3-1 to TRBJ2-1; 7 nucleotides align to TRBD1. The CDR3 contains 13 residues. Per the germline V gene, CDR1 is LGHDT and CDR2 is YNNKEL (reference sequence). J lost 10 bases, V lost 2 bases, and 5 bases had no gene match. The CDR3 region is CASSQNRGSEQFF. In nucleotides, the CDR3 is TGTGCCAGCAGCCAAAACAGGGGTTCGGAGCAGTTCTTC.

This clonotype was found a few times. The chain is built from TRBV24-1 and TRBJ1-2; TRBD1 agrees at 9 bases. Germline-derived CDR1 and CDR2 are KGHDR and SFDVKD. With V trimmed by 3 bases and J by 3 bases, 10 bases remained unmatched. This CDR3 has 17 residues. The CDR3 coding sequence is TGTGCCACCAGTGATAATGACAGGGGGAACTTCGACTATGGCTACACCTTC. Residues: CATSDNDRGNFDYGYTF.

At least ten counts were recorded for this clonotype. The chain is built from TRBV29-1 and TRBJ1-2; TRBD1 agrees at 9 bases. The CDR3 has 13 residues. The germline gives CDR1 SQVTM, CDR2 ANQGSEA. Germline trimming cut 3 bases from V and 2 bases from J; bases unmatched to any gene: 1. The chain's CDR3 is CSVDGTGNYGYTF. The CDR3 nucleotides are TGCAGCGTTGACGGGACAGGGAACTATGGCTACACCTTC.

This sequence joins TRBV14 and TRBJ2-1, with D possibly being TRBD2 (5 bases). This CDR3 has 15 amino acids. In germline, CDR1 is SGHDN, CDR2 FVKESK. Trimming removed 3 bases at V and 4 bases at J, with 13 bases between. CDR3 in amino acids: CASSHAGGGYNEQFF. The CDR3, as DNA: TGTGCCAGCAGCCACGCAGGAGGCGGGTACAATGAGCAGTTCTTC. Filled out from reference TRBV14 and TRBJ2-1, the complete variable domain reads EAGVTQFPSHSVIEKGQTVTLRCDPISGHDNLYWYRRVMGKEIKFLLHFVKESKQDESGMPNNRFLAERTGGTYSTLKVQPAELEDSGVYFCASSHAGGGYNEQFFGPGTRLTVL.

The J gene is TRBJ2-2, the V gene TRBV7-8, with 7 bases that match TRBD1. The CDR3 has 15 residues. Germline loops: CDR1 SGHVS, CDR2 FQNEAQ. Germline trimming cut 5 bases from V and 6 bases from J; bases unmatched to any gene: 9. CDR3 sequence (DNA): TGTGCCAGCAGCATCGACAGGGTCGGTGCCGGGGAGCTGTTTTTT. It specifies CASSIDRVGAGELFF.

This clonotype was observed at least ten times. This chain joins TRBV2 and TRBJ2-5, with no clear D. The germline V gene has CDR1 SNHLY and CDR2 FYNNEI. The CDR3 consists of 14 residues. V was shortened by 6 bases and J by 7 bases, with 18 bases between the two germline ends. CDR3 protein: CASSAPLEAGTQYF. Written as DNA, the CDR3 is TGTGCCAGCAGCGCCCCCCTTGAGGCTGGGACCCAGTACTTC.

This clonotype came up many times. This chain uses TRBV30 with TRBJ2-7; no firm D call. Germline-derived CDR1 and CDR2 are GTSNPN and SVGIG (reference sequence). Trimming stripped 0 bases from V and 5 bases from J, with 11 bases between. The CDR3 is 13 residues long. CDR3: CAWSVQTPNEQYF. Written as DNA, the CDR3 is TGTGCCTGGAGTGTACAGACGCCTAACGAGCAGTACTTC.

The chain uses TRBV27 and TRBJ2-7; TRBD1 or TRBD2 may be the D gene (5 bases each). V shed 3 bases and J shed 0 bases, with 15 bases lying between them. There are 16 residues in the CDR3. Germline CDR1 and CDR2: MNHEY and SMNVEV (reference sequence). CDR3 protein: CASSFGVGTSSYEQYF. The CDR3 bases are TGTGCCAGCAGTTTTGGGGTTGGGACGAGCTCCTACGAGCAGTACTTC.

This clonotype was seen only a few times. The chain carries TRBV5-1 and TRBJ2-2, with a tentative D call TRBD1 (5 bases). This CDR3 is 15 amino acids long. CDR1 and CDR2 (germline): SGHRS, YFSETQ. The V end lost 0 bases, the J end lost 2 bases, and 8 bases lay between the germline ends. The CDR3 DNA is TGCGCCAGCAGCTTGGACAGGACAAACACCGGGGAGCTGTTTTTT. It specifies CASSLDRTNTGELFF.